This T cell receptor (beta chain) was recorded in a study of vaccination and CD4 T cells after COVID-19. Notes on the study in general: Median counts of SARS-CoV-2-reactive clonotypes increased from roughly 21 to 40; this difference was not significant.

This clonotype has only a few counts. The antigen is unknown. Described treatment: roughly 11-day PBMC culture with coronavirus spike peptide pools or control peptides (ViraFEST assay). ViraFEST expanded antigen-specific T cells with peptide pools, then sequenced TCRs. Convalescent patients tested SARS-CoV-2 PCR positive from March to December 2020, before Alpha, Beta and Delta emerged. This CDR3 spans 13 amino acids. The V end was cut by 3 bases, the J end by 3 bases, with 8 bases between. CDR1 is SGHTA, CDR2 FQGNSA, per germline. An Oncomine TCR Beta short-read assay was used to sequence the DNA from cultured CD4+ T cells. From cultured CD4+ T cells, genomic DNA was extracted. TCRdb reanalysed the PCR reads using MiXCR and keeps one entry per CDR3 protein. The sample shows over 15,000 distinct CDR3 sequences, roughly 50% of them seen only once.

J is TRBJ2-5 and V is TRBV7-2, with D perhaps matching TRBD1 (5 bases). The sequence was obtained from a human donor who had recovered from COVID-19. Here the sequenced sample was CD4+ T cells from blood, cultured in vitro, taken before SARS-CoV-2 vaccination. DNA for the CDR3: TGTGCCAGCAGCTTGGGGCAAGAAGAGACCCAGTACTTC. It translates to CASSLGQEETQYF.